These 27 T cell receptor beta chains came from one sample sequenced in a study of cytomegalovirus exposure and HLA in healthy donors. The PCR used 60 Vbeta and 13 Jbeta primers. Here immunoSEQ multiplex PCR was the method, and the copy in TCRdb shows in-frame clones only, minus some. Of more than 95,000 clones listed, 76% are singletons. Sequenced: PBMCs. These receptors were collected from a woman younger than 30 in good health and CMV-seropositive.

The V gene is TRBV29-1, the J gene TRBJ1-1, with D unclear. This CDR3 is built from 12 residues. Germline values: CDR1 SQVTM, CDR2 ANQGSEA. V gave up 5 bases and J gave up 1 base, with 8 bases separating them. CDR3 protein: CSVSPGNTEAFF. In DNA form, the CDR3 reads TGCAGCGTTTCCCCGGGGAACACTGAAGCTTTCTTT.

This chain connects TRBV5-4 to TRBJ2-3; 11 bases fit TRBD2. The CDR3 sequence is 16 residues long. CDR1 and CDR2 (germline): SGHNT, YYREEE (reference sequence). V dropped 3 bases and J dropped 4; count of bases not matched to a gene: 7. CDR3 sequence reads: CASSSLAGGHPDTQYF. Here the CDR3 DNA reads TGTGCCAGCAGCTCATTAGCGGGGGGGCATCCAGATACGCAGTATTTT.

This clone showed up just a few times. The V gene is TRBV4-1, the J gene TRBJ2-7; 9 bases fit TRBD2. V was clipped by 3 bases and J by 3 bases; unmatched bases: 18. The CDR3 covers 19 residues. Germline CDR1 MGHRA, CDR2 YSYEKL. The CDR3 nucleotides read TGCGCCAGCAGCCATCCCGGTTTGAAGCGGGGGGCCGAAAGCTACGAGCAGTACTTC. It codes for CASSHPGLKRGAESYEQYF.

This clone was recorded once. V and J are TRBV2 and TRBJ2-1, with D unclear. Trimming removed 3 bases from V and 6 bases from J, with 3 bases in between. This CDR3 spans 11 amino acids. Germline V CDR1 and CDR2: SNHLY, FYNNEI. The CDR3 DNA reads TGTGCCAGCAGTGAGAGCAATGAGCAGTTCTTC. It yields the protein CASSESNEQFF. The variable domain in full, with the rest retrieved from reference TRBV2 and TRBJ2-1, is EPEVTQTPSHQVTQMGQEVILRCVPISNHLYFYWYRQILGQKVEFLVSFYNNEISEKSEIFDDQFSVERPDGSNFTLKIRSTKLEDSAMYFCASSESNEQFFGPGTRLTVL.

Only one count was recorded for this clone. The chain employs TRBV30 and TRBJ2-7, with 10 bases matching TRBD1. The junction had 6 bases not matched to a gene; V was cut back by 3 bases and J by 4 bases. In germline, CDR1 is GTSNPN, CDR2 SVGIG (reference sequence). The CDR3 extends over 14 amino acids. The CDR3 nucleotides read TGTGCCTGGAGCCGGCCGGGACAGGGGTACGAGCAGTACTTC. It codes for CAWSRPGQGYEQYF.

The CDR3 DNA follows: TGTGCCAGCAGCCCAATAGCGGGAGAGCAAGAGACCCAGTACTTC. Translated: CASSPIAGEQETQYF. The genes are TRBV7-2 and TRBJ2-5; TRBD2 matches at 9 bases. The CDR3 has 15 amino acids. Germline V gene lookup returns CDR1 SGHTA and CDR2 FQGNSA. J gave up 2 bases and V 5 bases, and 6 bases lay outside the gene matches.

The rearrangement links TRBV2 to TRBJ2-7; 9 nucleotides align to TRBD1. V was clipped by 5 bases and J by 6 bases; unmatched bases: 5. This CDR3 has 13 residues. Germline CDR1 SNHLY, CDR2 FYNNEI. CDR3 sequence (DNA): TGTGCCAGCAGTTCTGGACAGGGGCGCGAGCAGTACTTC. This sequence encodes CASSSGQGREQYF.

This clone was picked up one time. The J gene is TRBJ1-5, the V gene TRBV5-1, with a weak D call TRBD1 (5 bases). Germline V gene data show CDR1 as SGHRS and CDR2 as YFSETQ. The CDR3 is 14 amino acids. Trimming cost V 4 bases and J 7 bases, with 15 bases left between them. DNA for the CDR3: TGCGCCAGCAGCCCGGCTGGGGGGAGCCAGCCCCAGCATTTT. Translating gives CASSPAGGSQPQHF.

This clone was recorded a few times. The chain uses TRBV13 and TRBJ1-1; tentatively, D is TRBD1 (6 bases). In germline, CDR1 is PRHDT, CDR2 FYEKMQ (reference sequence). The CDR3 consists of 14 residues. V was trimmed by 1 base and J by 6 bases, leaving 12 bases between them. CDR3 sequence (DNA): TGTGCCAGCAGCTTAGCCACAGGGTTGGCTGAAGCTTTCTTT. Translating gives CASSLATGLAEAFF. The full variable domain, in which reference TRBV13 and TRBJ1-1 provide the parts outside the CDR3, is AAGVIQSPRHLIKEKRETATLKCYPIPRHDTVYWYQQGPGQDPQFLISFYEKMQSDKGSIPDRFSAQQFSDYHSELNMSSLELGDSALYFCASSLATGLAEAFFGQGTRLTVV.

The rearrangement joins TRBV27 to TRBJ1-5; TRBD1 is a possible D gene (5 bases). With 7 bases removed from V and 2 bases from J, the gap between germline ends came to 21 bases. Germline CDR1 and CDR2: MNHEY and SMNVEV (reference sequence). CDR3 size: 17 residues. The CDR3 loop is CASKPDTYKVGNQPQHF. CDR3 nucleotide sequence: TGTGCCAGCAAACCGGACACTTACAAGGTGGGCAATCAGCCCCAGCATTTT.

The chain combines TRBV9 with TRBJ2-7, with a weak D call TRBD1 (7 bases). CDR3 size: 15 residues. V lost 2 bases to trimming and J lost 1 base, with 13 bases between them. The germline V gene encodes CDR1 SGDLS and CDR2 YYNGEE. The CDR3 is CASSVSPGGSYEQYF. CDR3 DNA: TGTGCCAGCAGCGTTTCGCCAGGGGGGTCCTACGAGCAGTACTTC.

The CDR3 region is CASSPIRGQRADTQYF. CDR3 bases: TGTGCCAGCTCACCAATAAGGGGGCAGAGGGCAGATACGCAGTATTTT. The chain joins TRBV18 to TRBJ2-3, with 7 nucleotides matching TRBD1. The CDR3 is 16 amino acids. With 2 bases clipped from V and 4 bases from J, the junction kept 9 bases outside the gene matches. Germline V CDR1 and CDR2: KGHSH, LQKENI.

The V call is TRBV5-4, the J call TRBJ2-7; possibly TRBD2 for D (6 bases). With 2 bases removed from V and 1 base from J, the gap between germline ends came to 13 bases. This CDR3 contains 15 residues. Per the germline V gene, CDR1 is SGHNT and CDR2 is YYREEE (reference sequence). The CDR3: CASSFGRDRSYEQYF. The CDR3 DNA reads TGTGCCAGCAGCTTTGGGCGGGACCGATCCTACGAGCAGTACTTC.

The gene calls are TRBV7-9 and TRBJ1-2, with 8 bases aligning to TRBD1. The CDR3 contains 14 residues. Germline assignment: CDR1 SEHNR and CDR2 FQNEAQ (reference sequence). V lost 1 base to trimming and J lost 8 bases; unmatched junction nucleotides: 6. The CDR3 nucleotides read TGTGCCAGCAGCTTAGGAGGACAGGGAAACGGCTACACCTTC. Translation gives CASSLGGQGNGYTF.

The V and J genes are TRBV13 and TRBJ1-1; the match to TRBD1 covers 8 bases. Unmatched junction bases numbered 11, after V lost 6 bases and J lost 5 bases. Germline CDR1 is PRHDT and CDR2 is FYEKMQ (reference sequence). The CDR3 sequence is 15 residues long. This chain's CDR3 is CASSRSGTGDTEAFF. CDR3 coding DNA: TGTGCCAGCAGTCGGTCCGGGACAGGCGATACTGAAGCTTTCTTT.

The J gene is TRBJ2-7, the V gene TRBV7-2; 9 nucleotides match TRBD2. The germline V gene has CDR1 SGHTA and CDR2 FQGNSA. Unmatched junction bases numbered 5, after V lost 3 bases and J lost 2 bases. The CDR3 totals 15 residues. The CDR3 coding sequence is TGTGCCAGCAGCTTGAGACTAGCGGTAGCCTACGAGCAGTACTTC. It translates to CASSLRLAVAYEQYF.

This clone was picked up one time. Written as DNA, the CDR3 is TGTGCCAGCAGTCGAGAGGGACAGAAGTATGGCTACACCTTC. This sequence encodes CASSREGQKYGYTF. The chain combines TRBV6-5 with TRBJ1-2; 7 bases align to TRBD1. J gave up 5 bases and V 5 bases, and 8 bases lay outside the gene matches. The CDR3 spans 14 residues. CDR1 MNHEY and CDR2 SVGAGI come from the germline V gene.

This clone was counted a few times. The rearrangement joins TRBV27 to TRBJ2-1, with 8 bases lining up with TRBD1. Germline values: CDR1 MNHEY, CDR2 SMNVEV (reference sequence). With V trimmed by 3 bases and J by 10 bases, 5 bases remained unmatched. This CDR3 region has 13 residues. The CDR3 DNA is TGTGCCAGCAGTTTGCAGGGGGCTGGGGAGCAGTTCTTC. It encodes CASSLQGAGEQFF.

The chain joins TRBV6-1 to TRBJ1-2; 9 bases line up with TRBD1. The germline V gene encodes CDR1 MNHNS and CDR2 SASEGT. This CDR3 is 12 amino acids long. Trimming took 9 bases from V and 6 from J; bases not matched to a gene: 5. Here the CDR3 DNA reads TGTGCCAGTAGGACAGGGGTGGATGGCTACACCTTC. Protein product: CASRTGVDGYTF.

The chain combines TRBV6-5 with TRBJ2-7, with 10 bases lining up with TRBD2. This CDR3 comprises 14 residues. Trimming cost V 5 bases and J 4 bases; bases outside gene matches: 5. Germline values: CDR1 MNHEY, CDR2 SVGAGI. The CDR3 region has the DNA TGTGCCAGCAGTCCTAGCGGGAGCAAATACGAGCAGTACTTC. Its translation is CASSPSGSKYEQYF.

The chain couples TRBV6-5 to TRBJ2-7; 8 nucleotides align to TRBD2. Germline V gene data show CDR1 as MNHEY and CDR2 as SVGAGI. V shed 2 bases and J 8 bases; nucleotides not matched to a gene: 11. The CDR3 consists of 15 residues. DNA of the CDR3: TGTGCCAGCAGTTACGGGCGGGAGGCCCTGGACCAGCAGTACTTC. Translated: CASSYGREALDQQYF.

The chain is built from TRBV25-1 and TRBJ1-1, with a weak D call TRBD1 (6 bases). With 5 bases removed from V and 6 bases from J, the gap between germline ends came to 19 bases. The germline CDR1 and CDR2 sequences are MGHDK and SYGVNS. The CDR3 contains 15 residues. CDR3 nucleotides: TGTGCCAGCAGTCCGCCGACAGGTGCTTACGCTGAAGCTTTCTTT. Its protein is CASSPPTGAYAEAFF.

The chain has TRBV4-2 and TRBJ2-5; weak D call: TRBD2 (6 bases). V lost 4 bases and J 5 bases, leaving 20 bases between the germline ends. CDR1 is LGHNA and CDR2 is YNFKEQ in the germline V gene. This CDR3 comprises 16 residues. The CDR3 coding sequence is TGTGCCAGCAGCCTCGGGGGTAGCAGGACTACCGAGACCCAGTACTTC. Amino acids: CASSLGGSRTTETQYF.

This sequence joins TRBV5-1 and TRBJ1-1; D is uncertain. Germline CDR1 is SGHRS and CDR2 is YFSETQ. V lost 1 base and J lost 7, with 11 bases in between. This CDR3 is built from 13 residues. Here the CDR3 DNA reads TGCGCCAGCAGCTTGTTAGTATACGGTGAAGCTTTCTTT. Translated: CASSLLVYGEAFF.

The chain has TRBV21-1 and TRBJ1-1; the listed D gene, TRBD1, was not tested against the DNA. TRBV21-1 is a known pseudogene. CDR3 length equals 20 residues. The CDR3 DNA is TGTGCCAGCAGCAAAGAGCTCCGGGACAGGGGTAAAATAGCCAACGGTGGAGCTTTCTTT. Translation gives CASSKELRDRGKIANGGAFF.

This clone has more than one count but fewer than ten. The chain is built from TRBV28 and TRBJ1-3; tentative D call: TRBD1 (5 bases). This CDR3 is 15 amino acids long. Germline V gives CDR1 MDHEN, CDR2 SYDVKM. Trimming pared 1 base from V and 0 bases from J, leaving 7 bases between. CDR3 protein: CASSLFQGSGNTIYF. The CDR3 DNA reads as TGTGCCAGCAGTTTATTCCAGGGCTCTGGAAACACCATATATTTT.

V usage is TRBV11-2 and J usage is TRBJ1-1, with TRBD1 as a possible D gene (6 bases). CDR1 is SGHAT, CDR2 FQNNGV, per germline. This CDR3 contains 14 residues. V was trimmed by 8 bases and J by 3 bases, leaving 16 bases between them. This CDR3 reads CASRPPGDYTEAFF. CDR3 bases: TGTGCCAGCCGCCCCCCAGGGGATTACACTGAAGCTTTCTTT. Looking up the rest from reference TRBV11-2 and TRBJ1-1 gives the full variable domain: EAGVAQSPRYKIIEKRQSVAFWCNPISGHATLYWYQQILGQGPKLLIQFQNNGVVDDSQLPKDRFSAERLKGVDSTLKIQPAKLEDSAVYLCASRPPGDYTEAFFGQGTRLTVV.